The 11 T cell receptor beta chains presented below share a single source sample, sequenced in a study of neurological immune-mediated disorders. TCRdb used MiXCR to reprocess the 5' RACE reads, holding one entry per CDR3 protein. The data hold tens of thousands of distinct CDR3 sequences, with about 10% observed a single time. The specimen sequenced was PBMCs. Receptor source: a man in his 60s in good health.

This clonotype has at least ten counts. The rearrangement links TRBV10-3 to TRBJ1-1; maybe TRBD1 (5 bases). Germline CDR1 reads ENHRY; CDR2 reads SYGVKD. The length of the CDR3 is 15 residues. V shed 1 base and J shed 0 bases, with 9 bases lying between them. The CDR3 DNA sequence: TGTGCCATCAGTGAGTTTCAGGACATGAACACTGAAGCTTTCTTT. This sequence encodes CAISEFQDMNTEAFF.

This clonotype was detected many times. The chain couples TRBV20-1 to TRBJ2-1; 9 bases map to TRBD2. Germline lookup yields CDR1 DFQATT and CDR2 SNEGSKA (reference sequence). CDR3 length equals 15 residues. V shed 0 bases, J shed 3 bases, and the junction held 3 bases outside the gene matches. The CDR3 is CSAREAGGLYNEQFF. In nucleotides, the CDR3 is TGCAGTGCTAGAGAGGCGGGGGGGCTCTACAATGAGCAGTTCTTC.

The J gene is TRBJ2-1, the V gene TRBV6-2 or TRBV6-3; D unclear. Per the germline V gene, CDR1 is MNHEY and CDR2 is SVGEGT. V was shortened by 0 bases and J by 3 bases, with 6 bases between the two germline ends. The CDR3 extends over 14 amino acids. CDR3 DNA: TGTGCCAGCAGTTACTCGGTCGGCTACAATGAGCAGTTCTTC. Its translation: CASSYSVGYNEQFF.

The J gene is TRBJ2-6, the V gene TRBV20-1; D gene uncertain. This CDR3 spans 16 amino acids. Germline CDR1 and CDR2: DFQATT and SNEGSKA (reference sequence). V was trimmed by 6 bases and J by 2 bases, leaving 17 bases between them. The CDR3 is CSATVAVYTGANVLTF. Written as DNA, the CDR3 is TGCAGTGCCACAGTGGCCGTCTACACTGGGGCCAACGTCCTGACTTTC.

This clonotype was detected a few times. The chain carries TRBV3-1 and TRBJ2-5; TRBD2 aligns across 9 bases. The CDR3 spans 16 residues. CDR1 is LGHDT and CDR2 is YNNKEL in the germline V gene (reference sequence). The trim removed 5 bases at V and 2 bases at J, leaving 9 bases unmatched. The CDR3 nucleotides read TGTGCCAGCAGCTCAGTTAGCGGGGGCCTTCAAGAGACCCAGTACTTC. It translates to CASSSVSGGLQETQYF.

This clonotype was observed at least ten times. This chain uses TRBV12-3 or TRBV12-4 with TRBJ2-4; D perhaps matches TRBD2 (7 bases). V was trimmed by 10 bases and J by 8 bases, leaving 27 bases between them. The CDR3 has 16 amino acids. CDR3 DNA sequence: TGTGCCACCGCGCAGGGGCGGTTCAAACGGGGGGACATTCAGTACTTC. Its protein is CATAQGRFKRGDIQYF.

This clonotype was recorded many times. The CDR3 is CSARGGHSSYEQYF. The DNA of the CDR3 is TGCAGTGCTAGAGGCGGACACAGCTCCTACGAGCAGTACTTC. The chain recombines TRBV20-1 with TRBJ2-7; maybe TRBD1 (5 bases). Trimming shortened V by 1 base and J by 0 bases, and 10 bases separated the two germline ends. CDR1 is DFQATT, CDR2 SNEGSKA, per germline (reference sequence). The CDR3 is made up of 14 amino acids.

The rearrangement links TRBV20-1 to TRBJ2-1; 7 bases agree with TRBD2. CDR3 size: 16 residues. Unmatched junction bases numbered 14, after V lost 5 bases and J lost 4 bases. Germline V gene lookup returns CDR1 DFQATT and CDR2 SNEGSKA (reference sequence). The CDR3: CSAATRGGTIYNEQFF. The CDR3 DNA follows: TGCAGTGCTGCAACCCGCGGGGGTACAATTTACAATGAGCAGTTCTTC.

This clonotype has a count of ten or more. The rearrangement joins TRBV7-2 to TRBJ1-3; D remains ambiguous. Trimming removed 5 bases from V and 0 bases from J, with 11 bases in between. CDR1 is SGHTA, CDR2 FQGNSA, per germline. This CDR3 is 15 amino acids long. The CDR3 DNA sequence: TGTGCCAGCAGCCCACAGTTGTACTCTGGAAACACCATATATTTT. Amino acid sequence: CASSPQLYSGNTIYF.

This clonotype was counted many times. The rearrangement links TRBV20-1 to TRBJ2-5; TRBD1 or TRBD2 may be the D gene (6 bases each). Germline V gene data show CDR1 as DFQATT and CDR2 as SNEGSKA (reference sequence). The V end was cut by 1 base, the J end by 5 bases, with 17 bases between. This CDR3 spans 15 amino acids. The CDR3 sequence is CSARVLGGRGETQYF. CDR3 DNA sequence: TGCAGTGCTAGAGTCCTGGGGGGCAGAGGGGAGACCCAGTACTTC.

This clonotype was seen at least ten times. The genes are TRBV12-3 or TRBV12-4 and TRBJ2-1, with 10 nucleotides matching TRBD2. The CDR3 has 17 residues. V was clipped by 7 bases and J by 6 bases; unmatched bases: 15. This CDR3 reads CASTVLSGGGLGNEQFF. The CDR3 bases are TGTGCCAGCACCGTACTAAGCGGGGGGGGCCTGGGCAATGAGCAGTTCTTC.